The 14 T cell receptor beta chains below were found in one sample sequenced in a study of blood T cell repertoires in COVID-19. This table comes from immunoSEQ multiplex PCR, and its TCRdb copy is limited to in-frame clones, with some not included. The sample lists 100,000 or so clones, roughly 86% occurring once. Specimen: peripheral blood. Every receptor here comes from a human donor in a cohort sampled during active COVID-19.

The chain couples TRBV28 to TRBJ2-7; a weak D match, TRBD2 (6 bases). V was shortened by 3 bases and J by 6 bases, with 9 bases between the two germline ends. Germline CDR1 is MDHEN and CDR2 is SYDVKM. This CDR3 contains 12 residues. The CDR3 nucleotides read TGTGCCAGCAGTTTGGGGGGAACCGAGCAGTACTTC. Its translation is CASSLGGTEQYF.

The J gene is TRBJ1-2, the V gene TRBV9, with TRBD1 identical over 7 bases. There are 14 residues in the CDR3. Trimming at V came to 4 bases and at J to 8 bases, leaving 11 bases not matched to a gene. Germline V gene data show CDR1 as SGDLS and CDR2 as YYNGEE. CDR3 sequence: CASSRQGLRLGYTF. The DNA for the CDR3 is TGTGCCAGCAGCCGACAGGGTTTACGTTTGGGCTACACCTTC.

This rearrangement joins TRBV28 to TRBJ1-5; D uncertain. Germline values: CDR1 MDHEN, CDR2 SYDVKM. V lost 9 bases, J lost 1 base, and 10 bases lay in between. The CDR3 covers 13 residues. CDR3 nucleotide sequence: TGTGCCAGTATCGGAGTAAGCAATCAGCCCCAGCATTTT. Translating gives CASIGVSNQPQHF.

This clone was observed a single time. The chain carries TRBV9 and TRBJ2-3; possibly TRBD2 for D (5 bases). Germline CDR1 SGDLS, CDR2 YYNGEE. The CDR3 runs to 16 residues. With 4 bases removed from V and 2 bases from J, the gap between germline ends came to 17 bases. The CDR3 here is CASSPRTFLATDTQYF. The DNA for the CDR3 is TGTGCCAGCAGCCCTCGGACTTTCCTGGCCACAGATACGCAGTATTTT.

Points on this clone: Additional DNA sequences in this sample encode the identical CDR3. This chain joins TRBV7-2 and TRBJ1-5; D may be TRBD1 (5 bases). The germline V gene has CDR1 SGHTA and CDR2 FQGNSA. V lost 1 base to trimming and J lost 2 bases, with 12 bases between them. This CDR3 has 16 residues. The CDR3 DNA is TGTGCCAGCAGCTTAGTCGGGGGTAGCGGCAATCAGCCCCAGCATTTT. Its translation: CASSLVGGSGNQPQHF. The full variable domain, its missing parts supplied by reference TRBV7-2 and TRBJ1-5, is GAGVSQSPSNKVTEKGKDVELRCDPISGHTALYWYRQSLGQGLEFLIYFQGNSAPDKSGLPSDRFSAERTGGSVSTLTIQRTQQEDSAVYLCASSLVGGSGNQPQHFGDGTRLSIL.

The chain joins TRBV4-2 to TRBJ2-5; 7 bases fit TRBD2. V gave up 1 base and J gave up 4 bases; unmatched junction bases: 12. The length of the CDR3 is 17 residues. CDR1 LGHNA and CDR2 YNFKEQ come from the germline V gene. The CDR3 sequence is CASSQVGGRGEAETQYF. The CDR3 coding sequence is TGTGCCAGCAGCCAAGTTGGCGGGAGAGGGGAAGCAGAGACCCAGTACTTC.

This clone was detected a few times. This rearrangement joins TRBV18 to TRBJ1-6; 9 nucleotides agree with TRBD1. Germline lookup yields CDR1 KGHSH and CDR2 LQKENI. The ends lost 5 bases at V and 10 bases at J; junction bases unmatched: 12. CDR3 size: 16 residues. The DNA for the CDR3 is TGTGCCAGCTCAGCAGACTCTACAGGGGGCGCGTCACCCCTCCACTTT. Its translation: CASSADSTGGASPLHF.

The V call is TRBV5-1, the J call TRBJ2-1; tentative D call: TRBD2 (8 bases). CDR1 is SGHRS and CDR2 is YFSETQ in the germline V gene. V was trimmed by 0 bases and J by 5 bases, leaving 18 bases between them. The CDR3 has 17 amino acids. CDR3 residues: CASSLGGSGTADNEQFF. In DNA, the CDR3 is TGCGCCAGCAGCTTGGGGGGTAGCGGGACAGCGGACAATGAGCAGTTCTTC.

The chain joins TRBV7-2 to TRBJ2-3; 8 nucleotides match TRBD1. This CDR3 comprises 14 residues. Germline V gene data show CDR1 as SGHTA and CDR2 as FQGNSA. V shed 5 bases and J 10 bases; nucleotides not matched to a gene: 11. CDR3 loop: CASSLGQGPFPQYF. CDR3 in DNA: TGTGCCAGCAGCCTTGGACAGGGCCCCTTTCCGCAGTATTTT.

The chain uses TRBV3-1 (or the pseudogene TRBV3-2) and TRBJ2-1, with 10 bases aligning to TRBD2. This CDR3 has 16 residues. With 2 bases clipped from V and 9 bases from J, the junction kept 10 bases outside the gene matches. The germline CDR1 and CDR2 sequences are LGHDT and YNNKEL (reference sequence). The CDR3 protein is CASSQSHAAGGIEQFF. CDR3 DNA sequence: TGTGCCAGCAGCCAAAGTCATGCAGCGGGAGGGATTGAGCAGTTCTTC.

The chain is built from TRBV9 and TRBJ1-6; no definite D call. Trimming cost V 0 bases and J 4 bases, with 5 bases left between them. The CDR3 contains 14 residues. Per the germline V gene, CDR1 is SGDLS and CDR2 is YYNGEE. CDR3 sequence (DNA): TGTGCCAGCAGCGTAGACGGTTATAATTCACCCCTCCACTTT. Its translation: CASSVDGYNSPLHF.

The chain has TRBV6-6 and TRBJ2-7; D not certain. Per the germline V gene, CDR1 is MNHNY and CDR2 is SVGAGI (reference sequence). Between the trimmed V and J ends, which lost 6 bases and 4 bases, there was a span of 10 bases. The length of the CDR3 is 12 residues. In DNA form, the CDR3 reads TGTGCCAGCAGCCCCTCCAGGTACGAGCAGTACTTC. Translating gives CASSPSRYEQYF.

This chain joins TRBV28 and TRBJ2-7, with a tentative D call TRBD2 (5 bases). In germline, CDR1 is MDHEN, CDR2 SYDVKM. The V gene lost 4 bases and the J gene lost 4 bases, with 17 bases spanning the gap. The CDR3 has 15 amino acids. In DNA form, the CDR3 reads TGTGCCAGCAGTTCCCGGGTTGGAGGTACATACGAGCAGTACTTC. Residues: CASSSRVGGTYEQYF.

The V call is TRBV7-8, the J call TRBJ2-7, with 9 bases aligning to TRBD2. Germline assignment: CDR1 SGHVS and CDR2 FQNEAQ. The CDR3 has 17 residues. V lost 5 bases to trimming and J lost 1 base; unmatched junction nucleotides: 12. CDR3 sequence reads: CASSPLGAGGPSYEQYF. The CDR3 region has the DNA TGTGCCAGCAGCCCTCTCGGAGCGGGAGGACCATCCTACGAGCAGTACTTC.